This T cell receptor beta chain is drawn from a study of T cell repertoires in cytomegalovirus infection. Study context: It can be stated that public TCR beta signatures indicated CMV infection as well as a matching HLA type. Study outcomes and limitations: The ex vivo response was dominated by HLA-C-restricted CMV-specific TCR beta clonotypes.

TCRdb re-called the reads with MiXCR, one entry per CDR3 protein. The sample yields a few hundred thousand distinct CDR3 sequences, 26% seen once. The CDR3 totals 14 residues. J lost 6 bases, V lost 6 bases, and 7 bases had no gene match. Germline V lookup: CDR1 SGHRS, CDR2 YFSETQ. A word on this clonotype: What it binds is not known.

The sequence was obtained from a human donor in good health (CMV status not recorded). Some clones in this sample may be carry-over from other donors' samples. V gene TRBV5-1 combines with J gene TRBJ2-1; TRBD2 matches 9 bases. The source material was PBMCs. The CDR3 DNA sequence: TGCGCCAGCAAGGCGCGGGAGGGCCTCAATGAGCAGTTCTTC. Amino acids: CASKAREGLNEQFF.